Below are 19 T cell receptor beta chains sequenced from a single sample in a study of blood T cell repertoires in COVID-19. Here immunoSEQ multiplex PCR was the method, and the copy in TCRdb shows in-frame clones only, minus some. This repertoire shows approximately 150,000 clones, 60% to 85% found once; its top ten account for roughly 17%. Specimen: peripheral blood. These receptors were collected from a man aged 45 to 65 with acute or convalescent COVID-19.

The rearrangement links TRBV10-2 to TRBJ2-7; D ambiguous. CDR1 is WSHSY, CDR2 SAAADI, per germline. V shed 4 bases and J shed 0 bases, with 10 bases lying between them. The CDR3 totals 14 residues. Here the CDR3 reads CASSVRLSSYEQYV. In DNA form, the CDR3 reads TGCGCCAGCAGTGTGCGCCTGAGCTCCTACGAGCAGTACGTC.

V gene TRBV6-1 combines with J gene TRBJ1-4; D gene unclear. The CDR3 extends over 15 amino acids. Germline CDR1 reads MNHNS; CDR2 reads SASEGT. V lost 1 base and J 5 bases, leaving 11 bases between the germline ends. The CDR3 loop is CASSEGANRNEKLFF. CDR3 DNA sequence: TGTGCCAGCAGTGAAGGGGCAAACCGGAATGAAAAACTGTTTTTT.

Points on this clone: The sample carries other DNA sequences with the same CDR3. The V call is TRBV5-1, the J call TRBJ2-1; 11 bases are shared with TRBD2. CDR1 SGHRS and CDR2 YFSETQ come from the germline V gene. After removal of 0 bases from V and 4 bases from J, the junction contained 0 bases not matched to a gene. The CDR3 contains 15 residues. The DNA for the CDR3 is TGCGCCAGCAGCTTGGGACTAGCGGGGTACAATGAGCAGTTCTTC. Protein product: CASSLGLAGYNEQFF.

This chain connects TRBV14 to TRBJ1-6, with D perhaps matching TRBD1 (5 bases). Trimming pared 4 bases from V and 5 bases from J, leaving 12 bases between. The CDR3 is 15 residues long. Germline V gives CDR1 SGHDN, CDR2 FVKESK. CDR3 in amino acids: CASSPQPGDNSPLHF. The CDR3 bases are TGTGCCAGCAGCCCCCAACCGGGGGATAATTCACCCCTCCACTTT.

The chain couples TRBV5-4 to TRBJ1-6; TRBD1 is a possible D gene (5 bases). CDR3 length: 14 residues. The V and J ends lost 4 bases and 4 bases respectively, with 9 bases between them. CDR1 and CDR2 from the germline V gene are SGHNT and YYREEE (reference sequence). In DNA form, the CDR3 reads TGTGCCAGCAGCCTTCAGGGTTATAATTCACCCCTCCACTTT. Amino acids: CASSLQGYNSPLHF.

The chain links TRBV2 to TRBJ1-2; 10 bases agree with TRBD1. This CDR3 is built from 14 residues. Germline V gene sequence: CDR1 SNHLY, CDR2 FYNNEI. V was pared by 7 bases and J by 5 bases, with 7 bases of the junction left unmatched. CDR3: CASKTGTGAYGYTF. The CDR3 DNA is TGTGCCAGCAAGACCGGGACAGGGGCATATGGCTACACCTTC.

This clone appeared a few times. The chain couples TRBV5-1 to TRBJ1-1; 10 nucleotides match TRBD1. The CDR3 sequence is 14 residues long. V lost 1 base and J lost 7; bases outside the gene matches: 4. Germline CDR1 reads SGHRS; CDR2 reads YFSETQ. The CDR3 coding sequence is TGCGCCAGCAGCTTGATGACAGGGGGCGTTGAAGCTTTCTTT. This codes for CASSLMTGGVEAFF.

The rearrangement uses TRBV12-3 or TRBV12-4 and TRBJ1-1; D ambiguous. V lost 3 bases, J lost 6 bases, and 11 bases lay in between. This CDR3 contains 13 residues. DNA of the CDR3: TGTGCCAGCAGTTTCTCAGGACTCTCTGAAGCTTTCTTT. This sequence encodes CASSFSGLSEAFF.

Comments on this clone: At the DNA level, this CDR3 is encoded by other sequences in the same sample as well. The gene calls are TRBV18 and TRBJ1-1; TRBD1 matches 8 bases. The junction had 4 bases not matched to a gene; V was cut back by 6 bases and J by 1 base. Germline CDR1 is KGHSH and CDR2 is LQKENI. The CDR3 loop spans 14 amino acids. CDR3 in amino acids: CASSPTGGNTEAFF. The CDR3 nucleotides are TGTGCCAGCTCGCCTACAGGGGGGAACACTGAAGCTTTCTTT.

The rearrangement links TRBV28 to TRBJ1-4; perhaps TRBD1 as D (5 bases). The CDR3 is 11 amino acids. Trimming left V 5 bases short and J 13 bases short, with 11 bases between. The germline gives CDR1 MDHEN, CDR2 SYDVKM. DNA of the CDR3: TGTGCCAGCAGTCCCAGGGTAGGACTGTTTTTT. Residues: CASSPRVGLFF. The full variable domain, its missing parts supplied by reference TRBV28 and TRBJ1-4, is DVKVTQSSRYLVKRTGEKVFLECVQDMDHENMFWYRQDPGLGLRLIYFSYDVKMKEKGDIPEGYSVSREKKERFSLILESASTNQTSMYLCASSPRVGLFFGSGTQLSVL.

The chain combines TRBV5-1 with TRBJ1-3; 7 bases are shared with TRBD1. J lost 2 bases, V lost 0 bases, and 2 bases had no gene match. Germline loops: CDR1 SGHRS, CDR2 YFSETQ. The CDR3 has 15 residues. This CDR3 reads CASSLDGTAGNTIYF. The CDR3 DNA reads TGCGCCAGCAGCTTGGATGGGACAGCTGGAAACACCATATATTTT.

This clone was seen only once. The chain combines TRBV6-5 with TRBJ1-1; tentatively, D is TRBD1 (6 bases). The CDR3 contains 13 residues. Trimming stripped 8 bases from V and 2 bases from J, with 12 bases between. CDR1 is MNHEY and CDR2 is SVGAGI in the germline V gene. This chain's CDR3 is CASSGTPNTEAFF. CDR3 DNA sequence: TGTGCCAGCTCAGGGACACCCAACACTGAAGCTTTCTTT.

This clone occurred a few times. J is TRBJ1-3 and V is TRBV9; the D gene is possibly TRBD1 (5 bases). This CDR3 has 14 residues. The V and J ends lost 2 bases and 3 bases respectively, with 9 bases between them. CDR1 is SGDLS and CDR2 is YYNGEE in the germline V gene. The DNA of the CDR3 is TGTGCCAGCAGCGTCAGGGAAGGTGGAAACACCATATATTTT. This translates into CASSVREGGNTIYF. The full variable domain, in which reference TRBV9 and TRBJ1-3 provide the parts outside the CDR3, is DSGVTQTPKHLITATGQRVTLRCSPRSGDLSVYWYQQSLDQGLQFLIQYYNGEERAKGNILERFSAQQFPDLHSELNLSSLELGDSALYFCASSVREGGNTIYFGEGSWLTVV.

This clone was counted once. The V and J genes are TRBV5-1 and TRBJ2-2, with 7 positions matching TRBD1. The CDR3 is 20 residues long. CDR1 and CDR2 (germline): SGHRS, YFSETQ. The V gene end was trimmed by 0 bases and the J gene end by 3 bases; junction bases not matched to a gene: 17. The CDR3 nucleotides are TGCGCCAGCAGCTTGGTCCACAGGGGCGTAAGGTCCGGGGACACCGGGGAGCTGTTTTTT. This codes for CASSLVHRGVRSGDTGELFF.

The chain is built from TRBV5-4 and TRBJ2-5, with 12 bases fitting TRBD1. The CDR3 contains 15 residues. The V segment lost 4 bases and the J segment 5 bases; nucleotides outside the gene matches: 6. In germline, CDR1 is SGHNT, CDR2 YYREEE (reference sequence). CDR3 sequence: CASSRDRGPSETQYF. The DNA for the CDR3 is TGTGCCAGCAGCCGGGACAGGGGGCCTTCGGAGACCCAGTACTTC. The full variable domain, completed using reference TRBV5-4 and TRBJ2-5, is ETGVTQSPTHLIKTRGQQVTLRCSSQSGHNTVSWYQQALGQGPQFIFQYYREEENGRGNFPPRFSGLQFPNYSSELNVNALELDDSALYLCASSRDRGPSETQYFGPGTRLLVL.

This clone showed up just a few times. The rearrangement joins TRBV7-3 to TRBJ1-2, with 9 bases matching TRBD1. The CDR3 loop spans 15 amino acids. Per the germline V gene, CDR1 is SGHTA and CDR2 is FQGTGA. J was trimmed by 6 bases and V by 1 base; bases with no gene match: 6. CDR3 sequence reads: CASSLRGDRADGYTF. CDR3 DNA sequence: TGTGCCAGCAGCTTAAGGGGGGACAGGGCGGATGGCTACACCTTC.

This clone was detected ten times or more. The rearrangement joins TRBV2 to TRBJ2-1, with 8 positions matching TRBD1. This CDR3 is 13 amino acids long. V was pared by 7 bases and J by 5 bases, with 4 bases of the junction left unmatched. The germline V gene has CDR1 SNHLY and CDR2 FYNNEI. The CDR3 nucleotides are TGTGCCAGCACCTCGGACAGGGACAATGAGCAGTTCTTC. Its protein is CASTSDRDNEQFF.

The chain recombines TRBV19 with TRBJ2-7; D uncertain. V was pared by 9 bases and J by 5 bases, with 20 bases between. In germline, CDR1 is LNHDA, CDR2 SQIVND (reference sequence). This CDR3 is built from 14 residues. In nucleotides, the CDR3 is TGTGCCAGCTCCCGGGTGAAGTACGTCCACGAGCAGTACGTC. Encoded protein: CASSRVKYVHEQYV.

The chain couples TRBV6-2 or TRBV6-3 to TRBJ1-5; D gene ambiguous. The V end lost 6 bases, the J end lost 4 bases, and 10 bases lay between the germline ends. This CDR3 comprises 13 residues. The germline CDR1 and CDR2 sequences are MNHEY and SVGEGT. Here the CDR3 DNA reads TGTGCCAGCAGCCTAGACAAGAATCAGCCCCAGCATTTT. It specifies CASSLDKNQPQHF.